A single sample gave rise to the 12 T cell receptor beta chains below, sequenced in a study of OX40 agonist ivuxolimab in advanced cancers. The repertoire was sequenced with immunoSEQ multiplex PCR; TCRdb's copy has only in-frame clones and lacks some. The data show tens of thousands of clones, with about 92% seen just once and 0.4% to 0.55% held by the top ten. Sequenced here: CD4+ or CD8+ T cells sorted from blood, sampled in a trial of the OX40 agonist ivuxolimab. These receptors originate from an adult with an advanced solid tumor such as melanoma, head and neck, liver or kidney cancer.

The chain has TRBV6-1 and TRBJ1-2, with TRBD1 matching 7 bases. CDR3 length equals 16 residues. Germline loops: CDR1 MNHNS, CDR2 SASEGT. The V and J ends lost 0 bases and 4 bases, in that order; junction bases with no gene match: 8. As DNA, the CDR3 is TGTGCCAGCAGTGAAGCCGCTACAGGGGAAGTCTATGGCTACACCTTC. This sequence encodes CASSEAATGEVYGYTF.

V gene TRBV7-8 combines with J gene TRBJ2-2; 10 bases agree with TRBD2. Germline V gene data show CDR1 as SGHVS and CDR2 as FQNEAQ. With 6 bases clipped from V and 7 bases from J, the junction kept 11 bases outside the gene matches. This CDR3 is 16 amino acids long. The CDR3 DNA is TGTGCCAGCAGACCAAGCGGGGGGGCCCTTCACGGGGAGCTGTTTTTT. Its protein product is CASRPSGGALHGELFF.

The V and J genes are TRBV12-5 and TRBJ2-1; 9 nucleotides match TRBD1. This CDR3 contains 15 residues. With 7 bases clipped from V and 7 bases from J, the junction kept 11 bases outside the gene matches. Germline values: CDR1 LGHNT, CDR2 FRNRAP. The CDR3 sequence is CASALGDRGRNEQFF. CDR3 in DNA: TGTGCTAGTGCTCTTGGTGACAGGGGGAGAAATGAGCAGTTCTTC.

V usage is TRBV14 and J usage is TRBJ2-2; TRBD1 might be the D (6 bases). With 5 bases removed from V and 0 bases from J, the gap between germline ends came to 13 bases. Germline loops: CDR1 SGHDN, CDR2 FVKESK. This CDR3 spans 16 amino acids. The CDR3 loop is CASSKFGGPNTGELFF. As DNA, the CDR3 is TGTGCCAGCAGCAAGTTTGGGGGCCCGAACACCGGGGAGCTGTTTTTT.

The chain links TRBV11-2 to TRBJ1-1, with D hard to call. Trimming left V 2 bases short and J 0 bases short, with 7 bases between. From germline, CDR1 is SGHAT and CDR2 FQNNGV. The CDR3 has 14 residues. This CDR3 is CASSLTAVNTEAFF. The CDR3 DNA follows: TGTGCCAGCAGCTTAACAGCCGTGAACACTGAAGCTTTCTTT.

The chain recombines TRBV5-1 with TRBJ1-1; 10 bases match TRBD1. V lost 6 bases to trimming and J lost 1 base; unmatched junction nucleotides: 6. Germline V gives CDR1 SGHRS, CDR2 YFSETQ. The CDR3 runs 15 residues. In DNA form, the CDR3 reads TGCGCCAGCAACGGACAGGGGGGGCCGAACACTGAAGCTTTCTTT. Amino acids: CASNGQGGPNTEAFF.

This chain links TRBV6-5 with TRBJ1-3; D is undetermined. Germline loops: CDR1 MNHEY, CDR2 SVGAGI. V shed 8 bases and J shed 0 bases, with 8 bases lying between them. CDR3 size: 13 residues. DNA for the CDR3: TGTGCCAGCGAGGCGTACTCTGGAAACACCATATATTTT. This gives the protein CASEAYSGNTIYF.

This chain uses TRBV2 with TRBJ2-5; D may be TRBD1 (8 bases). Germline V gene sequence: CDR1 SNHLY, CDR2 FYNNEI. V dropped 6 bases and J dropped 4 bases, with 21 bases sitting between them. This CDR3 has 16 residues. The CDR3 loop reads CASREQGGGGGETQYF. DNA of the CDR3: TGTGCCAGCAGGGAACAGGGGGGGGGTGGCGGAGAGACCCAGTACTTC.

Worth noting for this clone: In the same sample, other DNA sequences code for this CDR3. The chain has TRBV18 and TRBJ2-2, with D unresolved. Per the germline V gene, CDR1 is KGHSH and CDR2 is LQKENI. The CDR3 runs 13 residues. The germline V and J ends were trimmed by 3 bases and 1 base, with 3 bases remaining between them. The CDR3 nucleotides are TGTGCCAGCTCACCCCAGAACACCGGGGAGCTGTTTTTT. This codes for CASSPQNTGELFF.

The chain has TRBV10-1 and TRBJ2-1; a possible D gene is TRBD2 (5 bases). Germline loops: CDR1 WNHNN, CDR2 SYGVQD (reference sequence). V lost 2 bases to trimming and J lost 4 bases, with 15 bases between them. This CDR3 has 16 residues. Here the CDR3 reads CASSEEGGKSYNEQFF. DNA for the CDR3: TGCGCCAGCAGTGAGGAGGGCGGTAAAAGTTACAATGAGCAGTTCTTC.

CDR3 nucleotides: TGTGCCAGCTCCTCCCAAAGGAGCACCTACGAGCAGTACTTC. Its protein is CASSSQRSTYEQYF. The genes are TRBV18 and TRBJ2-7, with D uncertain. The germline V gene encodes CDR1 KGHSH and CDR2 LQKENI. Trimming removed 6 bases at V and 2 bases at J, with 14 bases between. The CDR3 has 14 residues. The whole variable domain, remainder taken from reference TRBV18 and TRBJ2-7, is NAGVMQNPRHLVRRRGQEARLRCSPMKGHSHVYWYRQLPEEGLKFMVYLQKENIIDESGMPKERFSAEFPKEGPSILRIQQVVRGDSAAYFCASSSQRSTYEQYFGPGTRLTVT.

The chain carries TRBV5-1 and TRBJ1-2; perhaps TRBD1 as D (5 bases). The CDR3 is 13 residues long. The germline V gene has CDR1 SGHRS and CDR2 YFSETQ. The V end was cut by 4 bases, the J end by 6 bases, with 13 bases between. CDR3 amino acids: CASSRYGGNGYTF. DNA of the CDR3: TGCGCCAGCAGCCGCTACGGGGGAAATGGCTACACCTTC.